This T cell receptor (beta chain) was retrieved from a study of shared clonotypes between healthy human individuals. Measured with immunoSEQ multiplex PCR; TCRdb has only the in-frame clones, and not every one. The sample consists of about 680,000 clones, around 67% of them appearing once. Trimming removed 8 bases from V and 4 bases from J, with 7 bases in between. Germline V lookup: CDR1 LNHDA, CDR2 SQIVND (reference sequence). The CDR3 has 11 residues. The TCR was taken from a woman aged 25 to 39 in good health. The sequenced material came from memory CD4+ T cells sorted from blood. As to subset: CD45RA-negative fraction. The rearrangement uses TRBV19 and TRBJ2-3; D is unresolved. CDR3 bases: TGTGCCAGTGGAAGCGCAGATACGCAGTATTTT. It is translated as CASGSADTQYF.